This TCR beta chain is from a study of human T cells and chemical hapten exposure. Study context: Sensitizing treatment utilized 2% DPC over an approximately 2 cm by approximately 2 cm portion of upper inner arm skin. Alopecia areata, totalis or universalis affected patients, mainly female.

Documented time point: patch test 1, 2 weeks after DPC sensitization. Treatment reported: therapeutic diphenylcyclopropenone sensitization with weekly scalp DPC. Before extraction, the whole blood was not fractionated, and total RNA was taken from it. TCRdb re-called the RACE reads with MiXCR, one entry per CDR3 protein. The sample carries around 110,000 distinct CDR3 sequences, 9% to 13% recorded once. This CDR3 region has 15 residues. Germline CDR1 SGHRS, CDR2 YFSETQ. The V and J ends lost 0 bases and 8 bases respectively, with 17 bases between them. The chain employs TRBV5-1 and TRBJ1-2; D is perhaps TRBD1 (5 bases). The clonotype was recovered from a woman in her forties or fifties with alopecia areata. Some clones in this sample may be carry-over from other donors' samples. Material: whole blood, obtained in connection with sensitization to the hapten diphenylcyclopropenone (DPC). DNA for the CDR3: TGCGCCAGCAGCTTGGACGGGGGAAAATTCGGCGGCTACACCTTC. It specifies CASSLDGGKFGGYTF.